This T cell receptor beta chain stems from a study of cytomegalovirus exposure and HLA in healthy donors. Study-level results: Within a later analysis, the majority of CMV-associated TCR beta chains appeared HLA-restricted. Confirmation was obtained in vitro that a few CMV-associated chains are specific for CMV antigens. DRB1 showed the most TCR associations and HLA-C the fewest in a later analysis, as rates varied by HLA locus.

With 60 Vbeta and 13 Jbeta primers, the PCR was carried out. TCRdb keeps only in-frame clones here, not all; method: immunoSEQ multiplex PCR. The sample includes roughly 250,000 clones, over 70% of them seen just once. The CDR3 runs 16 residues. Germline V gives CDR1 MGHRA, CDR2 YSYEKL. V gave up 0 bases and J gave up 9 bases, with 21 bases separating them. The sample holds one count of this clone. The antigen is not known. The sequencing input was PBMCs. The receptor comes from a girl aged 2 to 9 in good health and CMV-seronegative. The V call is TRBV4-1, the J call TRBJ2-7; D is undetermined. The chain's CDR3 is CASSQDQQLFSPRQYF. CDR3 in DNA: TGCGCCAGCAGCCAAGATCAACAACTCTTTAGCCCGAGGCAGTACTTC.